Listed here are 29 T cell receptor beta chains from one sample, sequenced in a study of T-cell memory formation after mild COVID-19. TCRdb independently ran MiXCR on the 5' RACE reads; one entry per CDR3 protein. The sample includes about 360,000 distinct CDR3 sequences, 13% to 15% of them seen just once. Sequenced: PBMCs or a T cell subset sorted from them (not recorded which). Receptors were obtained from a young man who had mild COVID-19 (a few samples of this study predate the infection). Cell type and time point are not known.

A few counts support this clonotype. The chain recombines TRBV5-1 with TRBJ1-4, with unresolved D. Trimming removed 6 bases from V and 5 bases from J, with 14 bases in between. The CDR3 has 14 residues. Germline values: CDR1 SGHRS, CDR2 YFSETQ. This CDR3 is CASNPPGRNEKLFF. In DNA form, the CDR3 reads TGCGCCAGCAACCCTCCCGGGAGGAATGAAAAACTGTTTTTT.

This rearrangement joins TRBV19 to TRBJ2-1; D gene uncertain. The CDR3 spans 16 residues. CDR1 is LNHDA, CDR2 SQIVND, per germline (reference sequence). V was shortened by 4 bases and J by 0 bases, with 13 bases between the two germline ends. The CDR3 spells CASSKSEWRSYNEQFF. The CDR3 DNA sequence: TGTGCCAGTAGTAAGTCCGAGTGGCGCTCCTACAATGAGCAGTTCTTC.

This clonotype has ten or more counts. The chain employs TRBV6-6 and TRBJ1-3; the match to TRBD1 covers 7 bases. Germline V gene data show CDR1 as MNHNY and CDR2 as SVGAGI (reference sequence). The J segment lost 0 bases and the V segment lost 6 bases, leaving 5 bases of the junction unmatched. The CDR3 runs to 15 residues. CDR3 sequence (DNA): TGTGCCAGCAGCCGCGGACAGGTCTCTGGAAACACCATATATTTT. Its translation is CASSRGQVSGNTIYF.

The CDR3 nucleotides are TGTGCCAGCAGCTTAGTCGCGACAGGGTTTTACGAGCAGTACTTC. Amino acids: CASSLVATGFYEQYF. The chain employs TRBV7-9 and TRBJ2-7; TRBD1 aligns across 7 bases. The junction had 7 bases not matched to a gene; V was cut back by 1 base and J by 4 bases. Germline V CDR1 and CDR2: SEHNR, FQNEAQ (reference sequence). The CDR3 has 15 amino acids.

The V and J genes are TRBV4-2 and TRBJ2-3; 8 nucleotides agree with TRBD2. V dropped 4 bases and J dropped 2; count of bases not matched to a gene: 8. Germline V gives CDR1 LGHNA, CDR2 YNFKEQ. The CDR3 contains 16 residues. CDR3 loop: CASSRTSGWATDTQYF. In nucleotides, the CDR3 is TGTGCCAGCAGCCGAACTAGCGGTTGGGCCACAGATACGCAGTATTTT.

This clonotype was seen only a few times. This sequence joins TRBV6-5 and TRBJ1-2, with unresolved D. Germline V lookup: CDR1 MNHEY, CDR2 SVGAGI. The CDR3 length is 13 residues. V gave up 6 bases and J gave up 4 bases, with 12 bases separating them. In DNA form, the CDR3 reads TGTGCCAGCAGGGGCCAGTACCTCTATGGCTACACCTTC. Encoded protein: CASRGQYLYGYTF.

This clonotype was detected many times. CDR3 loop: CASSYSAGASQPQHF. CDR3 bases: TGTGCCAGCAGTTACTCAGCAGGGGCAAGCCAGCCCCAGCATTTT. The chain employs TRBV6-5 and TRBJ1-5; D might be TRBD1 (6 bases). The CDR3 spans 15 residues. Germline CDR1 and CDR2: MNHEY and SVGAGI. V dropped 0 bases and J dropped 7 bases, with 13 bases sitting between them.

The table lists this clonotype with many counts. CDR3 sequence: CASSASPLDRVETQYF. The CDR3 bases are TGTGCCAGCAGCGCCAGCCCCCTTGACAGGGTAGAGACCCAGTACTTC. V gene TRBV9 combines with J gene TRBJ2-5; TRBD1 aligns across 7 bases. The CDR3 length is 16 residues. Germline assignment: CDR1 SGDLS and CDR2 YYNGEE. J lost 4 bases, V lost 3 bases, and 12 bases had no gene match.

This clonotype was counted only a few times. The CDR3 coding sequence is TGCGCCAGCAGCTTGAATGGGGGTCCAAACACTGAAGCTTTCTTT. Amino acids: CASSLNGGPNTEAFF. The V gene is TRBV5-1, the J gene TRBJ1-1; D perhaps matches TRBD1 (5 bases). The CDR3 has 15 amino acids. V lost 1 base to trimming and J lost 2 bases, with 12 bases between them. Germline values: CDR1 SGHRS, CDR2 YFSETQ.

The chain is built from TRBV7-3 and TRBJ2-2; weak D call: TRBD1 (6 bases). Trimming stripped 5 bases from V and 5 bases from J, with 21 bases between. CDR1 SGHTA and CDR2 FQGTGA come from the germline V gene. This CDR3 is 17 amino acids long. CDR3 residues: CASSPRLGDTQTGELFF. CDR3 nucleotides: TGTGCCAGCAGCCCGCGGCTGGGGGACACACAGACCGGGGAGCTGTTTTTT.

The V call is TRBV4-3, the J call TRBJ1-1; TRBD1 is a possible D gene (5 bases). Germline loops: CDR1 LGHNA, CDR2 YSLEER. With 0 bases removed from V and 6 bases from J, the gap between germline ends came to 23 bases. The CDR3 totals 18 residues. CDR3: CASSQDATRGEATPEAFF. In DNA, the CDR3 is TGCGCCAGCAGCCAAGATGCGACCCGGGGCGAGGCGACTCCTGAAGCTTTCTTT.

V usage is TRBV28 and J usage is TRBJ2-7, with D perhaps matching TRBD2 (5 bases). Germline-derived CDR1 and CDR2 are MDHEN and SYDVKM. V was pared by 1 base and J by 3 bases, with 10 bases between. There are 14 residues in the CDR3. The CDR3 region has the DNA TGTGCCAGCAGTTTATCCGCGGGCCTCTACGAGCAGTACGTC. Its translation: CASSLSAGLYEQYV.

This clonotype showed up many times. This chain connects TRBV14 to TRBJ2-2; D call uncertain. V dropped 1 base and J dropped 2 bases, with 2 bases sitting between them. CDR3 length: 13 amino acids. Germline-derived CDR1 and CDR2 are SGHDN and FVKESK. CDR3 residues: CASSQGNTGELFF. DNA of the CDR3: TGTGCCAGCAGCCAAGGAAACACCGGGGAGCTGTTTTTT.

The chain links TRBV29-1 to TRBJ2-7; D is uncertain. Deletions cut 0 bases from V and 6 bases from J, with 12 bases between. The CDR3 is 13 amino acids. The germline CDR1 and CDR2 sequences are SQVTM and ANQGSEA. CDR3 sequence (DNA): TGCAGCGTTGAAGATCAGTTGGGTAGCGAGCAGTACTTC. Residues: CSVEDQLGSEQYF.

DNA for the CDR3: TGTGCCAGCAACTCTGGAAGGGGGAATTCACCCCTCCACTTT. Translating it yields CASNSGRGNSPLHF. The chain joins TRBV2 to TRBJ1-6; D is perhaps TRBD1 (6 bases). From germline, CDR1 is SNHLY and CDR2 FYNNEI. The CDR3 length is 14 residues. Trimming left V 7 bases short and J 7 bases short, with 14 bases between.

This clonotype has just a few counts. V and J are TRBV20-1 and TRBJ1-1, with 8 nucleotides matching TRBD1. The CDR3 sequence is 15 residues long. The J segment lost 6 bases and the V segment lost 5 bases, leaving 14 bases of the junction unmatched. Germline CDR1 is DFQATT and CDR2 is SNEGSKA (reference sequence). CDR3 region: CSAGARDRIPSEAFF. The DNA of the CDR3 is TGCAGTGCTGGTGCCCGGGACAGGATCCCCTCTGAAGCTTTCTTT.

This clonotype was detected many times. This chain joins TRBV4-1 and TRBJ2-5; the D gene is possibly TRBD1 (5 bases). The CDR3 totals 15 residues. V was shortened by 1 base and J by 5 bases, with 14 bases between the two germline ends. In germline, CDR1 is MGHRA, CDR2 YSYEKL. The CDR3, as DNA: TGCGCCAGCAGCCAAGGGATAGCCCCAGGGGAGACCCAGTACTTC. Encoded protein: CASSQGIAPGETQYF.

In its sample, this clonotype was seen a few times. This chain links TRBV5-1 with TRBJ1-1; the D gene is possibly TRBD1 (6 bases). The CDR3 runs 13 residues. Germline CDR1 SGHRS, CDR2 YFSETQ. Trimming left V 5 bases short and J 3 bases short, with 11 bases between. Written as DNA, the CDR3 is TGCGCCAGCAGTCAGGGGAAAGACACTGAAGCTTTCTTT. As protein: CASSQGKDTEAFF.

This clonotype has a count of ten or more. V is TRBV5-1 and J is TRBJ2-2; 9 bases align to TRBD2. Germline V gives CDR1 SGHRS, CDR2 YFSETQ. J was trimmed by 4 bases and V by 4 bases; bases with no gene match: 8. There are 16 residues in the CDR3. CDR3 nucleotides: TGCGCCAGCAGCCCCCGCGGGGGGGCCGTCACCGGGGAGCTGTTTTTT. Protein sequence: CASSPRGGAVTGELFF.

V gene TRBV20-1 combines with J gene TRBJ2-3, with D possibly being TRBD2 (5 bases). CDR1 DFQATT and CDR2 SNEGSKA come from the germline V gene (reference sequence). The ends were cut back, 7 bases at V and 7 bases at J, with 12 bases in the middle. CDR3 length: 11 amino acids. The CDR3 reads CSVRWEYTQYF. The CDR3 DNA reads as TGCAGTGTCCGGTGGGAGTATACGCAGTATTTT.

In this sample, this clonotype turned up a few times. The V and J genes are TRBV27 and TRBJ1-5; D is possibly TRBD1 (6 bases). V was shortened by 0 bases and J by 2 bases, with 11 bases between the two germline ends. The CDR3 has 16 residues. From germline, CDR1 is MNHEY and CDR2 SMNVEV (reference sequence). The CDR3 sequence is CASSLSGGAGNQPQHF. CDR3 in DNA: TGTGCCAGCAGTTTATCCGGGGGGGCTGGCAATCAGCCCCAGCATTTT.

This clonotype was observed a few times. This chain uses TRBV12-3 or TRBV12-4 with TRBJ2-7, with a tentative D call TRBD2 (7 bases). The CDR3 totals 17 residues. The V end lost 6 bases, the J end lost 1 base, and 22 bases lay between the germline ends. Here the CDR3 reads CASSREGGHIFSYEQYF. The CDR3 DNA is TGTGCCAGCAGCCGCGAGGGGGGGCATATCTTTTCCTACGAGCAGTACTTC.

This chain uses TRBV19 with TRBJ2-7; 8 bases align to TRBD1. CDR3 length equals 14 residues. V trimming: 5 bases; J trimming: 4 bases; junction bases outside the gene matches: 7. Germline CDR1 reads LNHDA; CDR2 reads SQIVND (reference sequence). The CDR3 sequence: CASSATGASYEQYF. CDR3 bases: TGTGCCAGTAGTGCGACAGGGGCATCGTACGAGCAGTACTTC.

The chain combines TRBV6-2 or TRBV6-3 with TRBJ2-7; 7 nucleotides agree with TRBD1. The CDR3 covers 16 residues. Germline V CDR1 and CDR2: MNHEY, SVGEGT. After removal of 6 bases from V and 2 bases from J, the junction contained 13 bases not matched to a gene. Written as DNA, the CDR3 is TGTGCCAGCAGCTCGATCCCGGGACAGTCCACCTACGAGCAGTACGTC. Protein sequence: CASSSIPGQSTYEQYV.

V and J are TRBV2 and TRBJ1-1, with 8 nucleotides matching TRBD1. The CDR3 has 13 amino acids. The V gene's germline CDR1 is SNHLY and CDR2 FYNNEI. Trimming at V came to 8 bases and at J to 5 bases, leaving 7 bases not matched to a gene. CDR3 DNA: TGTGCCAGCGTTCCCAGGGGGCATACTGAAGCTTTCTTT. The encoded protein is CASVPRGHTEAFF.

This clonotype has just a few counts. V and J are TRBV27 and TRBJ2-3, with 12 nucleotides matching TRBD2. Trimming removed 4 bases from V and 6 bases from J; junction bases left unmatched: 11. The CDR3 runs 17 residues. CDR1 MNHEY and CDR2 SMNVEV come from the germline V gene (reference sequence). The CDR3 nucleotides are TGTGCCAGCAGTTCCAGAACTAGCGGGGGGCCCACCGATACGCAGTATTTT. It codes for CASSSRTSGGPTDTQYF.

This clonotype showed up just a few times. V gene TRBV4-1 combines with J gene TRBJ2-2; no definite D call. V was cut by 2 bases and J by 6 bases, with 7 bases left in between. Germline values: CDR1 MGHRA, CDR2 YSYEKL. This CDR3 has 13 residues. The CDR3 DNA reads as TGCGCCAGCAGCCAAACTCGGGCCGGGGAGCTGTTTTTT. This encodes CASSQTRAGELFF.

J is TRBJ2-1 and V is TRBV28, with 13 bases identical to TRBD2. The V gene end was trimmed by 6 bases and the J gene end by 0 bases; junction bases not matched to a gene: 5. This CDR3 is built from 17 residues. The germline V gene has CDR1 MDHEN and CDR2 SYDVKM. The CDR3 spells CASREGLAGISYNEQFF. The CDR3 nucleotides read TGTGCCAGCAGGGAGGGACTAGCGGGGATCTCCTACAATGAGCAGTTCTTC.

This clonotype was counted a few times. The V and J genes are TRBV18 and TRBJ1-1; D call uncertain. The germline CDR1 and CDR2 sequences are KGHSH and LQKENI. This CDR3 has 13 residues. V lost 6 bases and J 2 bases, leaving 10 bases between the germline ends. CDR3 sequence (DNA): TGTGCCAGCTCTGAATTTAGTAACACTGAAGCTTTCTTT. Translation gives CASSEFSNTEAFF.